The 28 T cell receptor beta chains listed next were all sequenced from one sample in a study of OX40 agonist ivuxolimab in advanced cancers. The data were produced by immunoSEQ multiplex PCR, yet TCRdb's version contains in-frame clones alone and is incomplete. The table has over 55,000 clones, about 90% seen once. Sequences were derived from CD4+ or CD8+ T cells sorted from blood, sampled in a trial of the OX40 agonist ivuxolimab. These receptors all come from an adult with an advanced solid tumor such as melanoma, head and neck, liver or kidney cancer.

This rearrangement joins TRBV2 to TRBJ2-7; 11 nucleotides line up with TRBD1. CDR3 length: 15 residues. CDR1 is SNHLY and CDR2 is FYNNEI in the germline V gene. Trimming cost V 6 bases and J 6 bases; bases outside gene matches: 10. DNA of the CDR3: TGTGCCAGCAGGACCGGGACAGGGGGTTCGGGCGAGCAGTACTTC. Translating it yields CASRTGTGGSGEQYF.

The gene calls are TRBV18 and TRBJ1-4; 7 bases align to TRBD1. The CDR3 length is 17 residues. CDR1 and CDR2 (germline): KGHSH, LQKENI. With 3 bases clipped from V and 7 bases from J, the junction kept 14 bases outside the gene matches. The CDR3 DNA sequence: TGTGCCAGCTCACCCTCGGAGAGGGGGCCCGGCGGTGAAAAACTGTTTTTT. It codes for CASSPSERGPGGEKLFF.

The V and J genes are TRBV27 and TRBJ1-5; perhaps TRBD1 as D (5 bases). Trimming removed 4 bases at V and 4 bases at J, with 8 bases between. Germline V gene lookup returns CDR1 MNHEY and CDR2 SMNVEV (reference sequence). This CDR3 region has 13 residues. Here the CDR3 reads CASSWDRNQPQHF. DNA for the CDR3: TGTGCCAGCAGTTGGGACCGGAATCAGCCCCAGCATTTT.

The chain recombines TRBV27 with TRBJ1-1, with TRBD1 matching 8 bases. The V gene's germline CDR1 is MNHEY and CDR2 SMNVEV (reference sequence). This CDR3 has 17 amino acids. With 5 bases clipped from V and 5 bases from J, the junction kept 16 bases outside the gene matches. The CDR3 region is CASSLGTGIRKGTEAFF. The CDR3 DNA reads as TGTGCCAGCAGTCTGGGGACAGGTATCCGAAAGGGGACTGAAGCTTTCTTT.

The chain combines TRBV11-3 with TRBJ2-2; TRBD1 or TRBD2 may be the D gene (6 bases each). V was clipped by 0 bases and J by 5 bases, with 13 bases between them. Germline V gene lookup returns CDR1 SGHNT and CDR2 YENEEA. This CDR3 region has 16 residues. CDR3 protein: CASSLDSGAGTGELFF. CDR3 DNA sequence: TGTGCCAGCAGCTTAGATTCAGGGGCGGGGACCGGGGAGCTGTTTTTT. The full variable domain, rest sourced from reference TRBV11-3 and TRBJ2-2, is EAGVVQSPRYKIIEKKQPVAFWCNPISGHNTLYWYLQNLGQGPELLIRYENEEAVDDSQLPKDRFSAERLKGVDSTLKIQPAELGDSAVYLCASSLDSGAGTGELFFGEGSRLTVL.

The rearrangement links TRBV5-6 to TRBJ2-7; perhaps TRBD1 as D (6 bases). The germline CDR1 and CDR2 sequences are SGHDT and YYEEEE. The CDR3 is made up of 13 amino acids. Trimming removed 4 bases from V and 5 bases from J, with 13 bases in between. Written as DNA, the CDR3 is TGTGCCAGCAGCCTAAGGGGGTGGGACGAGCAGTACTTC. Translation gives CASSLRGWDEQYF. Based on the CDR3 plus reference TRBV5-6 and TRBJ2-7, the full variable domain is DAGVTQSPTHLIKTRGQQVTLRCSPKSGHDTVSWYQQALGQGPQFIFQYYEEEERQRGNFPDRFSGHQFPNYSSELNVNALLLGDSALYLCASSLRGWDEQYFGPGTRLTVT.

J is TRBJ2-3 and V is TRBV7-9; 7 bases match TRBD2. This CDR3 region has 15 residues. The junction had 9 bases not matched to a gene; V was cut back by 5 bases and J by 4 bases. From germline, CDR1 is SEHNR and CDR2 FQNEAQ (reference sequence). The chain's CDR3 is CASSPTGLFSDTQYF. In DNA form, the CDR3 reads TGTGCCAGCAGCCCAACGGGACTATTTTCAGATACGCAGTATTTT.

The V call is TRBV11-1, the J call TRBJ2-7, with a possible D match to TRBD1 (6 bases). The CDR3 length is 14 residues. The ends were cut back, 5 bases at V and 1 base at J, with 12 bases in the middle. Germline CDR1 and CDR2: SGHAT and FQDESV (reference sequence). CDR3 in DNA: TGTGCCAGCAGCAGAGACAGGCGATCCTACGAGCAGTACTTC. This sequence encodes CASSRDRRSYEQYF. The full variable domain, completed using reference TRBV11-1 and TRBJ2-7, is EAEVAQSPRYKITEKSQAVAFWCDPISGHATLYWYRQILGQGPELLVQFQDESVVDDSQLPKDRFSAERLKGVDSTLKIQPAELGDSAMYLCASSRDRRSYEQYFGPGTRLTVT.

Only a few counts were recorded for this clone. V and J are TRBV6-1 and TRBJ1-5; 8 bases map to TRBD1. This CDR3 region has 14 residues. Unmatched junction bases numbered 6, after V lost 6 bases and J lost 5 bases. Germline assignment: CDR1 MNHNS and CDR2 SASEGT. The chain's CDR3 is CASRSGTGYQPQHF. The CDR3 bases are TGTGCCAGCAGGTCCGGGACAGGTTATCAGCCCCAGCATTTT.

The gene calls are TRBV7-8 and TRBJ1-4; a possible D gene is TRBD1 (6 bases). Germline values: CDR1 SGHVS, CDR2 FQNEAQ. Trimming pared 5 bases from V and 0 bases from J, leaving 10 bases between. The CDR3 has 15 residues. CDR3 coding DNA: TGTGCCAGCAGCCGTACAGGGACAACTAATGAAAAACTGTTTTTT. As protein: CASSRTGTTNEKLFF.

This chain connects TRBV10-3 to TRBJ2-5, with TRBD2 matching 10 bases. The CDR3 covers 14 residues. CDR1 and CDR2 from the germline V gene are ENHRY and SYGVKD. The J segment lost 3 bases and the V segment lost 10 bases, leaving 8 bases of the junction unmatched. As DNA, the CDR3 is TGTGCCACGTTGGCTACTAGCGGGGAAGAGACCCAGTACTTC. This sequence encodes CATLATSGEETQYF.

The chain uses TRBV30 and TRBJ1-2; D possibly corresponds to TRBD1 (5 bases). CDR1 and CDR2 (germline): GTSNPN, SVGIG (reference sequence). V was trimmed by 3 bases and J by 8 bases, leaving 10 bases between them. This CDR3 is built from 11 residues. In nucleotides, the CDR3 is TGTGCCTGGAGACTGAGGGACGGCTACACCTTC. Translation gives CAWRLRDGYTF. The whole variable domain, filled in from reference TRBV30 and TRBJ1-2, reads SQTIHQWPATLVQPVGSPLSLECTVEGTSNPNLYWYRQAAGRGLQLLFYSVGIGQISSEVPQNLSASRPQDRQFILSSKKLLLSDSGFYLCAWRLRDGYTFGSGTRLTVV.

The V gene is TRBV7-2, the J gene TRBJ1-4; 8 nucleotides align to TRBD1. CDR3 length: 15 residues. Trimming took 5 bases from V and 8 from J; bases not matched to a gene: 10. Per the germline V gene, CDR1 is SGHTA and CDR2 is FQGNSA. This CDR3 is CASSPRQGLGEKLFF. The CDR3 nucleotides are TGTGCCAGCAGCCCGCGACAGGGGTTAGGAGAAAAACTGTTTTTT.

This rearrangement joins TRBV28 to TRBJ1-3; 8 bases line up with TRBD1. The germline V gene encodes CDR1 MDHEN and CDR2 SYDVKM. CDR3 length: 16 residues. V lost 2 bases and J lost 7; bases outside the gene matches: 10. The CDR3 DNA is TGTGCCAGCAGTTTAAGGATAGGACAGGGAAGTAACACCATATATTTT. Its protein is CASSLRIGQGSNTIYF.

This chain joins TRBV7-9 and TRBJ2-7, with a weak D call TRBD1 (6 bases). There are 14 residues in the CDR3. Germline CDR1 is SEHNR and CDR2 is FQNEAQ (reference sequence). V shed 5 bases and J shed 6 bases, with 17 bases lying between them. The CDR3 spells CASSQQQGSTEQYF. The CDR3 nucleotides read TGTGCCAGCAGCCAACAACAGGGTTCCACCGAGCAGTACTTC.

There are a few counts of this clone. The rearrangement uses TRBV28 and TRBJ2-3; tentatively, D is TRBD1 or TRBD2 (5 bases each). V was trimmed by 6 bases and J by 0 bases, leaving 13 bases between them. Germline V CDR1 and CDR2: MDHEN, SYDVKM. This CDR3 has 15 amino acids. DNA of the CDR3: TGTGCCAGCAGGCATGGGACGATAAGCACAGATACGCAGTATTTT. It yields the protein CASRHGTISTDTQYF.

The chain carries TRBV9 and TRBJ1-5; D unresolved. The CDR3 totals 14 residues. V was pared by 0 bases and J by 7 bases, with 11 bases between. Germline V gene lookup returns CDR1 SGDLS and CDR2 YYNGEE. This chain's CDR3 is CASSVGDIGQPQHF. The DNA of the CDR3 is TGTGCCAGCAGCGTAGGGGATATTGGGCAGCCCCAGCATTTT.

CDR3 nucleotides: TGCGCCAGCAGCCAGGGACAGGGTAGTGAAAAACTGTTTTTT. Amino acids: CASSQGQGSEKLFF. This chain links TRBV4-3 with TRBJ1-4; 9 bases line up with TRBD1. This CDR3 is 14 amino acids long. With V trimmed by 3 bases and J by 7 bases, 3 bases remained unmatched. Germline values: CDR1 LGHNA, CDR2 YSLEER.

The V gene is TRBV6-1, the J gene TRBJ1-1; D not certain. The CDR3 runs to 13 residues. The V gene lost 11 bases and the J gene lost 0 bases, with 13 bases spanning the gap. The germline CDR1 and CDR2 sequences are MNHNS and SASEGT. The CDR3 nucleotides read TGTGCCCTCTCCTCTTTAGTGAACACTGAAGCTTTCTTT. Translating it yields CALSSLVNTEAFF.

This clone was picked up one time. The V call is TRBV9, the J call TRBJ2-5; D assignment may be TRBD1 or TRBD2 (5 bases each). V was pared by 0 bases and J by 5 bases, with 8 bases between. Germline V gives CDR1 SGDLS, CDR2 YYNGEE. This CDR3 contains 13 residues. In DNA form, the CDR3 reads TGTGCCAGCAGCGTAGGGGACGTGGAGACCCAGTACTTC. It yields the protein CASSVGDVETQYF.

This chain joins TRBV5-8 and TRBJ1-3; no clear D. The CDR3 has 14 amino acids. CDR1 and CDR2 from the germline V gene are SGHTS and YDEGEE. The germline V and J ends were trimmed by 0 bases and 0 bases, with 4 bases remaining between them. Here the CDR3 reads CASSLGNSGNTIYF. CDR3 bases: TGTGCCAGCAGCTTGGGCAACTCTGGAAACACCATATATTTT. The entire variable domain, with the rest obtained from reference TRBV5-8 and TRBJ1-3, is as follows: EAGVTQSPTHLIKTRGQQATLRCSPISGHTSVYWYQQALGLGLQFLLWYDEGEERNRGNFPPRFSGRQFPNYSSELNVNALELEDSALYLCASSLGNSGNTIYFGEGSWLTVV.

This sequence joins TRBV7-9 and TRBJ2-7, with 7 positions matching TRBD1. CDR1 and CDR2 (germline): SEHNR, FQNEAQ (reference sequence). Trimming cost V 0 bases and J 6 bases; bases outside gene matches: 8. The CDR3 runs to 15 residues. The CDR3 is CASSLASGTVPEQYF. Written as DNA, the CDR3 is TGTGCCAGCAGCTTAGCCTCCGGGACAGTTCCCGAGCAGTACTTC.

The chain joins TRBV7-9 to TRBJ2-7; the D gene is possibly TRBD1 (6 bases). The V end lost 3 bases, the J end lost 6 bases, and 9 bases lay between the germline ends. The CDR3 length is 12 residues. CDR1 SEHNR and CDR2 FQNEAQ come from the germline V gene (reference sequence). As DNA, the CDR3 is TGTGCCAGCAGCTTCCAAGGGGGCGAGCAGTACTTC. The encoded protein is CASSFQGGEQYF.

V usage is TRBV4-2 and J usage is TRBJ2-5, with 11 positions matching TRBD2. The CDR3 consists of 18 residues. Losses at the gene ends were 0 bases for V and 2 bases for J; bases not matched to a gene: 8. Germline V gene lookup returns CDR1 LGHNA and CDR2 YNFKEQ. The CDR3 loop reads CASSQETSGGPLQETQYF. CDR3 sequence (DNA): TGTGCCAGCAGCCAAGAAACTAGCGGGGGCCCTCTTCAAGAGACCCAGTACTTC.

The J gene is TRBJ2-7, the V gene TRBV5-1, with TRBD1 identical over 7 bases. The V gene end was trimmed by 4 bases and the J gene end by 4 bases; junction bases not matched to a gene: 8. In germline, CDR1 is SGHRS, CDR2 YFSETQ. The CDR3 is 14 residues long. CDR3 nucleotide sequence: TGCGCCAGCAGCCACGGACAGGAAACTTACGAGCAGTACTTC. Amino acid sequence: CASSHGQETYEQYF.

The chain is built from TRBV13 and TRBJ2-7; D might be TRBD2 (5 bases). Germline CDR1 PRHDT, CDR2 FYEKMQ (reference sequence). The CDR3 has 12 residues. Trimming cost V 11 bases and J 2 bases, with 13 bases left between them. CDR3 DNA sequence: TGTGCCGGAGGCCACCCGACCTACGAGCAGTACTTC. Protein: CAGGHPTYEQYF. Together with reference TRBV13 and TRBJ2-7, the CDR3 gives the full variable domain: AAGVIQSPRHLIKEKRETATLKCYPIPRHDTVYWYQQGPGQDPQFLISFYEKMQSDKGSIPDRFSAQQFSDYHSELNMSSLELGDSALYFCAGGHPTYEQYFGPGTRLTVT.

The chain uses TRBV11-2 and TRBJ1-5, with TRBD1 matching over 7 bases. V dropped 0 bases and J dropped 6; count of bases not matched to a gene: 2. Germline V gives CDR1 SGHAT, CDR2 FQNNGV. This CDR3 spans 14 amino acids. CDR3: CASSLDGDSQPQHF. As DNA, the CDR3 is TGTGCCAGCAGCTTAGATGGGGACAGTCAGCCCCAGCATTTT. Using reference TRBV11-2 and TRBJ1-5 for the parts outside the CDR3, the full variable domain is EAGVAQSPRYKIIEKRQSVAFWCNPISGHATLYWYQQILGQGPKLLIQFQNNGVVDDSQLPKDRFSAERLKGVDSTLKIQPAKLEDSAVYLCASSLDGDSQPQHFGDGTRLSIL.

J is TRBJ1-3 and V is TRBV30; a weak D match, TRBD1 (5 bases). The CDR3 loop spans 16 amino acids. V was pared by 0 bases and J by 2 bases, with 14 bases between. CDR1 and CDR2 from the germline V gene are GTSNPN and SVGIG (reference sequence). CDR3 nucleotides: TGTGCCTGGAGTGTGACCCAGGGAGGGCCTGGAAACACCATATATTTT. Protein: CAWSVTQGGPGNTIYF.